These 24 T cell receptor beta chains came from one sample sequenced in a study of cytomegalovirus exposure and HLA in healthy donors (dated by TCRdb to 2016 to 2017). The library came from the immunoSEQ multiplex PCR assay. For the multiplex PCR, a mixture combining 60 forward primers for TCR Vbeta segments and 13 reverse primers for TCR Jbeta segments was used. What TCRdb holds here is the immuneACCESS table cut down to in-frame rearrangements. Part of the clones is not present; checked against another copy, under half of the missing clones reflect an unresolved V gene, and the others are unexplained. In this sample the table shows about 130,000 clones, approximately 85% of which occur a single time. About 6.7% of the sample lies in the top ten. The sequenced sample was PBMCs. The receptor source for this set is a woman aged 25 to 39 in good health and CMV-seropositive.

This chain links TRBV19 with TRBJ1-1; D may be TRBD1 (5 bases). V was cut by 0 bases and J by 5 bases, with 10 bases left in between. CDR3 length: 14 residues. Germline lookup yields CDR1 LNHDA and CDR2 SQIVND (reference sequence). In nucleotides, the CDR3 is TGTGCCAGTAGTATAGAAAGGGGAAAAACTGAAGCTTTCTTT. This gives the protein CASSIERGKTEAFF.

The sample holds a few counts of this clone. The chain couples TRBV9 to TRBJ1-5; 8 nucleotides agree with TRBD1. The CDR3 has 14 amino acids. V lost 0 bases to trimming and J lost 7 bases; unmatched junction nucleotides: 3. Germline assignment: CDR1 SGDLS and CDR2 YYNGEE. CDR3 residues: CASSVETGAQPQHF. DNA of the CDR3: TGTGCCAGCAGCGTAGAGACAGGGGCCCAGCCCCAGCATTTT.

The rearrangement joins TRBV28 to TRBJ1-1, with D perhaps TRBD1 (6 bases). The ends were cut back, 5 bases at V and 4 bases at J, with 14 bases in the middle. Germline values: CDR1 MDHEN, CDR2 SYDVKM. This CDR3 is built from 14 residues. Here the CDR3 reads CASSQTGWGTEAFF. CDR3 DNA: TGTGCCAGCAGTCAAACAGGGTGGGGCACTGAAGCTTTCTTT.

V gene TRBV12-5 combines with J gene TRBJ1-1; 7 bases are shared with TRBD1. V lost 1 base and J lost 10; bases outside the gene matches: 3. CDR3 length: 12 amino acids. Germline V gene data show CDR1 as LGHNT and CDR2 as FRNRAP. The CDR3 DNA reads TGTGCTAGTGGTTTGGGGGACAGAGTAGCTTTCTTT. Translation: CASGLGDRVAFF.

The chain carries TRBV19 and TRBJ2-1, with no clear D. Trimming shortened V by 7 bases and J by 0 bases, and 10 bases separated the two germline ends. The CDR3 has 14 residues. Germline V gives CDR1 LNHDA, CDR2 SQIVND (reference sequence). The CDR3 DNA reads as TGTGCCAGTAATCCAGCTAGCTCCTACAATGAGCAGTTCTTC. Translating it yields CASNPASSYNEQFF.

The CDR3 reads CASSSDSYNEKLFF. CDR3 sequence (DNA): TGCGCCAGCAGCTCGGACAGTTATAATGAAAAACTGTTTTTT. The rearrangement uses TRBV5-1 and TRBJ1-4, with D possibly being TRBD1 (6 bases). V lost 3 bases, J lost 4 bases, and 10 bases lay in between. The CDR3 loop spans 14 amino acids. In germline, CDR1 is SGHRS, CDR2 YFSETQ.

The rearrangement links TRBV6-6 to TRBJ2-5; TRBD1 matches 7 bases. With 8 bases clipped from V and 5 bases from J, the junction kept 11 bases outside the gene matches. Germline V lookup: CDR1 MNHNY, CDR2 SVGAGI (reference sequence). CDR3 length: 14 amino acids. As DNA, the CDR3 is TGTGCCAGCTCCGGACAGGTCGTAGGTGAGACCCAGTACTTC. Its protein product is CASSGQVVGETQYF.

This clone showed up just once. The J gene is TRBJ2-7, the V gene TRBV5-1; 7 nucleotides agree with TRBD1. With 1 base clipped from V and 2 bases from J, the junction kept 6 bases outside the gene matches. This CDR3 is built from 15 residues. Germline lookup yields CDR1 SGHRS and CDR2 YFSETQ. The CDR3: CASSLPGTATYEQYF. In nucleotides, the CDR3 is TGCGCCAGCAGCTTGCCTGGGACAGCCACCTACGAGCAGTACTTC.

This clone occurred once. CDR3 in amino acids: CAASPIPTGGYEQYF. In DNA form, the CDR3 reads TGTGCCGCCTCTCCAATACCGACAGGGGGGTACGAGCAGTACTTC. V and J are TRBV10-3 and TRBJ2-7; the match to TRBD1 covers 9 bases. The CDR3 sequence is 15 residues long. Germline-derived CDR1 and CDR2 are ENHRY and SYGVKD. The V gene end was trimmed by 11 bases and the J gene end by 4 bases; junction bases not matched to a gene: 15.

The chain recombines TRBV5-1 with TRBJ1-1, with D possibly TRBD1 on 5 matching bases. The CDR3 consists of 14 residues. Germline V gene lookup returns CDR1 SGHRS and CDR2 YFSETQ. Trimming cost V 2 bases and J 1 base, with 9 bases left between them. In nucleotides, the CDR3 is TGCGCCAGCAGCTTAAGGGGCACGAACACTGAAGCTTTCTTT. Translated, it gives CASSLRGTNTEAFF.

V and J are TRBV19 and TRBJ1-1, with TRBD1 as a possible D gene (5 bases). The CDR3 sequence is 16 residues long. Deletions cut 1 base from V and 0 bases from J, with 12 bases between. The germline V gene has CDR1 LNHDA and CDR2 SQIVND (reference sequence). The DNA of the CDR3 is TGTGCCAGTAGTATAGGGGGCTTACTCATGAACACTGAAGCTTTCTTT. Translated, it gives CASSIGGLLMNTEAFF.

V usage is TRBV18 and J usage is TRBJ2-3; D is possibly TRBD1 (5 bases). CDR1 and CDR2 (germline): KGHSH, LQKENI. This CDR3 has 17 amino acids. V was pared by 0 bases and J by 0 bases, with 13 bases between. The CDR3 DNA reads TGTGCCAGCTCACCACCGGTAGGGGCATCTAGCACAGATACGCAGTATTTT. Translated: CASSPPVGASSTDTQYF. Together with reference TRBV18 and TRBJ2-3, the CDR3 gives the full variable domain: NAGVMQNPRHLVRRRGQEARLRCSPMKGHSHVYWYRQLPEEGLKFMVYLQKENIIDESGMPKERFSAEFPKEGPSILRIQQVVRGDSAAYFCASSPPVGASSTDTQYFGPGTRLTVL.

The chain is built from TRBV5-1 and TRBJ2-1; possibly TRBD2 for D (5 bases). V lost 4 bases to trimming and J lost 4 bases, with 9 bases between them. The V gene's germline CDR1 is SGHRS and CDR2 YFSETQ. The CDR3 totals 13 residues. Here the CDR3 reads CASSVGVYNEQFF. Written as DNA, the CDR3 is TGCGCCAGCAGCGTCGGGGTTTACAATGAGCAGTTCTTC.

There are a few counts of this clone. The chain employs TRBV6-1 and TRBJ2-1; 8 nucleotides agree with TRBD2. The V gene end was trimmed by 4 bases and the J gene end by 8 bases; junction bases not matched to a gene: 16. The CDR3 runs 17 residues. From germline, CDR1 is MNHNS and CDR2 SASEGT. For the CDR3, the DNA is TGTGCCAGCAGTGCACACAGCGGGAGCGCCCGAGCCCATGAGCAGTTCTTC. Protein sequence: CASSAHSGSARAHEQFF.

This CDR3 reads CASRGYSNQPQHF. The CDR3 region has the DNA TGTGCCTCCAGGGGTTATAGCAATCAGCCCCAGCATTTT. The chain recombines TRBV2 with TRBJ1-5, with a weak D call TRBD1 (6 bases). This CDR3 region has 13 residues. Trimming left V 11 bases short and J 0 bases short, with 11 bases between. Germline-derived CDR1 and CDR2 are SNHLY and FYNNEI.

The chain couples TRBV28 to TRBJ1-1; D is uncertain. The CDR3 has 12 amino acids. Germline V gene data show CDR1 as MDHEN and CDR2 as SYDVKM. V was pared by 6 bases and J by 1 base, with 6 bases between. Here the CDR3 reads CASRLSNTEAFF. The CDR3, as DNA: TGTGCCAGCAGACTCTCGAACACTGAAGCTTTCTTT.

This clone occurred a few times. The CDR3 nucleotides are TGTGCCAGCGTCTCGGAAGGCGGCACTGAAGCTTTCTTT. Protein: CASVSEGGTEAFF. The V call is TRBV2, the J call TRBJ1-1; the D is unclear. Trimming shortened V by 8 bases and J by 4 bases, and 14 bases separated the two germline ends. The CDR3 spans 13 residues. CDR1 and CDR2 (germline): SNHLY, FYNNEI.

The chain uses TRBV11-3 and TRBJ2-7, with D maybe TRBD1 (6 bases). CDR1 is SGHNT, CDR2 YENEEA, per germline. The V and J ends lost 10 bases and 9 bases respectively, with 25 bases between them. CDR3 length equals 14 residues. This CDR3 is CANPAGTTYQGQYF. CDR3 DNA sequence: TGTGCCAACCCGGCCGGGACAACGTACCAGGGGCAGTACTTC.

This chain uses TRBV13 with TRBJ1-2, with TRBD1 as a possible D gene (5 bases). Per the germline V gene, CDR1 is PRHDT and CDR2 is FYEKMQ (reference sequence). There are 15 residues in the CDR3. V lost 4 bases and J 6 bases, leaving 18 bases between the germline ends. CDR3 DNA sequence: TGTGCCAGCAGCTCCCGGGGGGAGATTAGGGATGGCTACACCTTC. This encodes CASSSRGEIRDGYTF.

This chain uses TRBV11-2 with TRBJ1-5; perhaps TRBD1 as D (5 bases). Germline CDR1 is SGHAT and CDR2 is FQNNGV. Trimming removed 4 bases from V and 4 bases from J, with 8 bases in between. This CDR3 is 13 amino acids long. CDR3 in amino acids: CASSSTDNQPQHF. The CDR3 nucleotides read TGTGCCAGCAGCTCGACAGATAATCAGCCCCAGCATTTT. The entire variable domain, with the rest obtained from reference TRBV11-2 and TRBJ1-5, is as follows: EAGVAQSPRYKIIEKRQSVAFWCNPISGHATLYWYQQILGQGPKLLIQFQNNGVVDDSQLPKDRFSAERLKGVDSTLKIQPAKLEDSAVYLCASSSTDNQPQHFGDGTRLSIL.

The chain recombines TRBV12-5 with TRBJ2-2, with TRBD2 identical over 7 bases. Germline V gene sequence: CDR1 LGHNT, CDR2 FRNRAP. V lost 9 bases to trimming and J lost 4 bases; unmatched junction nucleotides: 11. The CDR3 has 15 residues. CDR3 sequence reads: CARGFSGIFTGELFF. CDR3 nucleotides: TGTGCTAGAGGATTCAGCGGGATCTTCACCGGGGAGCTGTTTTTT.

This clone was recorded only once. V usage is TRBV7-9 and J usage is TRBJ1-3; perhaps TRBD1 as D (5 bases). V was pared by 7 bases and J by 4 bases, with 29 bases between. Germline values: CDR1 SEHNR, CDR2 FQNEAQ (reference sequence). The CDR3 covers 19 residues. In DNA form, the CDR3 reads TGTGCCAGCAAGGTGGCAGGACCGACCCTGGGGGGTATAGGAAACACCATATATTTT. Its protein is CASKVAGPTLGGIGNTIYF.

V usage is TRBV2 and J usage is TRBJ1-2; TRBD1 is a possible D gene (6 bases). CDR1 is SNHLY, CDR2 FYNNEI, per germline. The CDR3 sequence is 15 residues long. Trimming removed 5 bases from V and 2 bases from J, with 15 bases in between. CDR3 amino acids: CASSPHRETNYGYTF. The CDR3 coding sequence is TGTGCCAGCAGTCCCCACAGGGAAACGAACTATGGCTACACCTTC.

This clone was found once. The V call is TRBV4-2, the J call TRBJ2-3; 12 bases fit TRBD2. This CDR3 spans 19 amino acids. V was pared by 0 bases and J by 3 bases, with 10 bases of the junction left unmatched. The germline CDR1 and CDR2 sequences are LGHNA and YNFKEQ. The CDR3 bases are TGTGCCAGCAGCCAAGATTGGGGTCTAGCGGGGGGGCTGACAGATACGCAGTATTTT. This gives the protein CASSQDWGLAGGLTDTQYF.